The rows below give T cell receptor beta chains drawn from one sample of a study of blood T cells in healthy people across ages. TCRdb re-called the 5' RACE reads with MiXCR, one entry per CDR3 protein. The sample contains 1.2 million to 1.5 million distinct CDR3 sequences, roughly 60% of which appear only once. The sample comprised blood. Receptors originate from a man aged 18 to 30 in good health. Each CDR3 is given with its conserved first and last residue. A D gene is named only where the DNA matches it firmly. Clone sizes are given selectively: once, few, many, or a class where the clone is expanded.

TRBD1	TRBJ2-7	TRBV3-1	-	TGTGCCAGCAGCCACCACCTCAGCTGGGACAGGGGGGTCCCCTACGAGCAGTACTTC	CASSHHLSWDRGVPYEQYF
-	TRBJ2-7	TRBV29-1	-	TGCAGCGTTGACTCAGCGGAAACCTACGAGCAGTACTTC	CSVDSAETYEQYF
-	TRBJ2-5	TRBV11-2	-	TGTGCCAGCAGTTCCGGGACGCCGGAGACCCAGTACTTC	CASSSGTPETQYF
TRBD2	TRBJ2-1	TRBV5-5	-	TGTGCCAGCAGCTTATTACTAGCGGGAGGGAATGAGCAGTTCTTC	CASSLLLAGGNEQFF
-	TRBJ2-1	TRBV20-1	few	TGCAGTGCTAGAGATCGGCGGACCTCCTACAATGAGCAGTTCTTC	CSARDRRTSYNEQFF
TRBD2	TRBJ2-7	TRBV20-1	few	TGCAGTGCTTGGACTAGTCCTGAGGTCTACGAGCAGTACTTC	CSAWTSPEVYEQYF
TRBD1	TRBJ2-1	TRBV5-1	few	TGCGCCAGCAGCTCCGACAGGGTGGGAAATGAGCAGTTCTTC	CASSSDRVGNEQFF
-	TRBJ2-7	TRBV12-3/TRBV12-4	-	TGTGCCAGCAGTTCCGGGACTCAGGGAGACGAGCAGTACTTC	CASSSGTQGDEQYF
-	TRBJ1-3	TRBV7-2	-	TGTGCCAGCAGCTTAGGCGCAGTAGGTGGAAACACCATATATTTT	CASSLGAVGGNTIYF
TRBD2	TRBJ2-3	TRBV12-3/TRBV12-4	-	TGTGCCAGCAGATGGACTAGCGGGGGGGGTCCAGATACGCAGTATTTT	CASRWTSGGGPDTQYF
-	TRBJ1-6	TRBV20-1	-	TGCAGTGCTAGAGGGGGCGCCACCTATAATTCACCCCTCCACTTT	CSARGGATYNSPLHF
TRBD1	TRBJ2-1	TRBV7-9	few	TGTGCCAGCAGCTCGTACAGGGGGCCATCCAATGAGCAGTTCTTC	CASSSYRGPSNEQFF
-	TRBJ2-7	TRBV15	few	TGTGCCACCAGCAGAGTGGCAGGGCTCTACGAGCAGTACTTC	CATSRVAGLYEQYF
TRBD1	TRBJ2-7	TRBV10-3	-	TGTGCCATCAGAAAGACAGGGCTTACCTACGAGCAGTACTTC	CAIRKTGLTYEQYF
TRBD2	TRBJ2-7	TRBV20-1	-	TGCAGTGGGGGCGAGGGAGGGCTGGGCGAGCAGTACTTC	CSGGEGGLGEQYF
TRBD1	TRBJ2-7	TRBV10-3	many	TGTGCCATCAGTGAGTCGGGGGACAGGGGGCTTTACGAGCAGTACTTC	CAISESGDRGLYEQYF
-	TRBJ1-1	TRBV7-9	-	TGTGCCAGCAGCTTACCCCCGGGTGCTTTCTTT	CASSLPPGAFF
TRBD1	TRBJ2-5	TRBV28	-	TGTGCCAGCAGAAATAGTGGACAGGCCGAACGGACCCAGTACTTC	CASRNSGQAERTQYF
-	TRBJ1-1	TRBV6-5	-	TGTGCCAGCAGTTACCGTGACGACACTGAAGCTTTCTTT	CASSYRDDTEAFF
TRBD2	TRBJ2-5	TRBV12-3/TRBV12-4	-	TGTGCCAGCAGAGCCACTAGCGGGGTGTCGGAGACCCAGTACTTC	CASRATSGVSETQYF
-	TRBJ1-2	TRBV6-6	few	TGTGCCAGCAGTTACGAGAGTACTAACTATGGCTACACCTTC	CASSYESTNYGYTF
-	TRBJ2-7	TRBV27	-	TGTGCCAGCAGTCCCAGGGGGGGGATTTCCTCCTACGAGCAGTACTTC	CASSPRGGISSYEQYF
TRBD1	TRBJ2-2	TRBV15	-	TGTGCCACCAGCAGAGGATCCACAGGGGGCTATAACACCGGGGAGCTGTTTTTT	CATSRGSTGGYNTGELFF
TRBD2	TRBJ2-4	TRBV6-2/TRBV6-3	-	TGTGCCAGCAGTTATGGACTAGCGACCCCACTAGCCAAAAACACTCAGTACTTC	CASSYGLATPLAKNTQYF
-	TRBJ2-3	TRBV2	-	TGTGCCAGCAGAAAGTTTGTCGGCACAGATACGCAGTATTTT	CASRKFVGTDTQYF
-	TRBJ2-7	TRBV6-5	-	TGTGCCAGCAGTTACTCGGCAATGATCGAGCAGTACTTC	CASSYSAMIEQYF
TRBD2	TRBJ2-1	TRBV20-1	few	TGCAGTGCCAAGGGGCCTAGCGGGTACAATGAGCAGTTCTTC	CSAKGPSGYNEQFF
-	TRBJ2-5	TRBV20-1	-	TGCAGTGCTAGTCCCATGGGGCGGGAGACCCAGTACTTC	CSASPMGRETQYF
-	TRBJ2-5	TRBV7-2	-	TGTGCCAGCAGCTTAGAGGGGACCCTCCAAGAGACCCAGTACTTC	CASSLEGTLQETQYF
-	TRBJ1-2	TRBV2	many	TGTGCCAGCAGTGGGGGACGTCTGGATGGCTACACCTTC	CASSGGRLDGYTF
TRBD2	TRBJ2-5	TRBV29-1	-	TGCAGCGTGGGACTAGCGGGGGACCAAGAGACCCAGTACTTC	CSVGLAGDQETQYF
-	TRBJ2-3	TRBV29-1	few	TGCAGCGTCCAGGGGCCCGATACGCAGTATTTT	CSVQGPDTQYF
-	TRBJ2-5	TRBV20-1	-	TGCAGTGCGAAGCCCTCCGGGAAAACGAGGTGGGAGACCCAGTACTTC	CSAKPSGKTRWETQYF
-	TRBJ1-2	TRBV20-1	-	TGCAGTGCTAGAGATGAGGCTGGGTATGGCTACACCTTC	CSARDEAGYGYTF
-	TRBJ2-1	TRBV4-1	-	TGCGCCAGCAGCAAGGAGTCCTCCTCCTTCAATGAGCAGTTCTTC	CASSKESSSFNEQFF
-	TRBJ2-7	TRBV7-2	few	TGTGCCAGCAGCTTGGGCAGGGGTTTTTACGAGCAGTACTTC	CASSLGRGFYEQYF
-	TRBJ2-3	TRBV20-1	-	TGCAGTGCTAGAGAGGTGGGAGTGGATACGCAGTATTTT	CSAREVGVDTQYF
TRBD1	TRBJ1-6	TRBV4-1	-	TGCGCCAGCAGCCGAGAGCCACAGACAGGGCGGGGTTCACCCCTCCACTTT	CASSREPQTGRGSPLHF
-	TRBJ1-2	TRBV10-2	once	TGCGCCAGCAGTGAGTCGAAGGGGGGCCAGAAAACCGGCTACACCTTC	CASSESKGGQKTGYTF
-	TRBJ2-7	TRBV19	-	TGTGCCAGTAGTATAGAGGTCTTAGGAAATCGTAACGAGCAGTACTTC	CASSIEVLGNRNEQYF